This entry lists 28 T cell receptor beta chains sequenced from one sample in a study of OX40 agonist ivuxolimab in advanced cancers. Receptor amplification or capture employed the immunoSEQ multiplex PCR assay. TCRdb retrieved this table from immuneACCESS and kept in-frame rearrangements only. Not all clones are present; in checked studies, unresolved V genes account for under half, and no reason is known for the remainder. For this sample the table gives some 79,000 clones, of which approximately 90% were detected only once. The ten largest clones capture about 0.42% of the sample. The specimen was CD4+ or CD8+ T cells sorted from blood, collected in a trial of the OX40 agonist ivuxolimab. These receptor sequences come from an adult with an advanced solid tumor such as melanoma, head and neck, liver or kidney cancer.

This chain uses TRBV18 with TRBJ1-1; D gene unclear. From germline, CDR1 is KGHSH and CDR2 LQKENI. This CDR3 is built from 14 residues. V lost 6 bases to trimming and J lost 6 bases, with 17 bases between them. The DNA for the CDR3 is TGTGCCAGCTCGCCTGATGGCCAGAGCTCTGAAGCTTTCTTT. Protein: CASSPDGQSSEAFF.

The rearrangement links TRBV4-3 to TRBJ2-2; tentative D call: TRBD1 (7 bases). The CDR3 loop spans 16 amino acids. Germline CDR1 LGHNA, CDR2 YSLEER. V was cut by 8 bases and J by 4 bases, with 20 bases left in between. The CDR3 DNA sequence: TGCGCCAGCCGAGCTCAGGGGGGATCCAGCACCGGGGAGCTGTTTTTT. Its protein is CASRAQGGSSTGELFF.

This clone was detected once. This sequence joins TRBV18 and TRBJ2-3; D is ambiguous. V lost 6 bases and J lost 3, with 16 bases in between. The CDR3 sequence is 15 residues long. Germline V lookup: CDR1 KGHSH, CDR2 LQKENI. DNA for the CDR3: TGTGCCAGCTCCAACACCTTCCTACTTACAGATACGCAGTATTTT. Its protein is CASSNTFLLTDTQYF.

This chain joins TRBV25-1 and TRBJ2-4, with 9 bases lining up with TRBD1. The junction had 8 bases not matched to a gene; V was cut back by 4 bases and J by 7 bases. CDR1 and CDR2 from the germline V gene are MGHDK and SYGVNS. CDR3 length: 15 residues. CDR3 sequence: CASSATQGAGNIQYF. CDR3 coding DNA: TGTGCCAGCAGTGCCACACAGGGGGCTGGTAACATTCAGTACTTC.

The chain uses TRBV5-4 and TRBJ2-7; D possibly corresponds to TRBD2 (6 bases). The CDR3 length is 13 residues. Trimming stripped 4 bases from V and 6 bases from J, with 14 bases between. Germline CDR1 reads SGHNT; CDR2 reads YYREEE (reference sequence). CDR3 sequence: CASSLSGRGEQYF. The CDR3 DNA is TGTGCCAGCAGCCTTAGCGGAAGGGGCGAGCAGTACTTC.

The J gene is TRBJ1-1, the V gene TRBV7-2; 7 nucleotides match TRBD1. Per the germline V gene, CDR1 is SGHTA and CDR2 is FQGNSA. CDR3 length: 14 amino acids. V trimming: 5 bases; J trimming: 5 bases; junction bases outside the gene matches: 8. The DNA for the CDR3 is TGTGCCAGCAGCACCGGGACAGTGAGGACTGAAGCTTTCTTT. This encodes CASSTGTVRTEAFF.

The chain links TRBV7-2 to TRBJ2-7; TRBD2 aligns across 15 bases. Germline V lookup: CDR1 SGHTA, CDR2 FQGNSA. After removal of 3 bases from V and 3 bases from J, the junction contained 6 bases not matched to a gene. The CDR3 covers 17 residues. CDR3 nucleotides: TGTGCCAGCAGCTTCTCGGGACTAGCGGGAGGCCGCTACGAGCAGTACTTC. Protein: CASSFSGLAGGRYEQYF.

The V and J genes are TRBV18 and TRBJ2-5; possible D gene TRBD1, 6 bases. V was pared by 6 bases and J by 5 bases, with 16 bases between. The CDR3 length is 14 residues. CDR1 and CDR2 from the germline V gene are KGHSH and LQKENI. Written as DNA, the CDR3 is TGTGCCAGCTCGCTTACAGGGCTGGGGGAGACCCAGTACTTC. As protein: CASSLTGLGETQYF.

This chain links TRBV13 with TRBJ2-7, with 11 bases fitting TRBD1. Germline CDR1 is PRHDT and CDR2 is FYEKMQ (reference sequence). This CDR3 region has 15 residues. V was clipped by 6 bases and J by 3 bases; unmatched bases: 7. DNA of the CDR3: TGTGCCAGCAGTTTGTGGACAGGGGGCGTCTACGAGCAGTACTTC. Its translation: CASSLWTGGVYEQYF. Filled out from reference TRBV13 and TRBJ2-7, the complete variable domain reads AAGVIQSPRHLIKEKRETATLKCYPIPRHDTVYWYQQGPGQDPQFLISFYEKMQSDKGSIPDRFSAQQFSDYHSELNMSSLELGDSALYFCASSLWTGGVYEQYFGPGTRLTVT.

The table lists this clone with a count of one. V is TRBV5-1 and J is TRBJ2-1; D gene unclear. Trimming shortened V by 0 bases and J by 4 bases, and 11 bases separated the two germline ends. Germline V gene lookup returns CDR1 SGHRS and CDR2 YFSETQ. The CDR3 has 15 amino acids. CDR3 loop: CASSLDVIGYNEQFF. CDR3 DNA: TGCGCCAGCAGCTTGGACGTTATAGGTTACAATGAGCAGTTCTTC.

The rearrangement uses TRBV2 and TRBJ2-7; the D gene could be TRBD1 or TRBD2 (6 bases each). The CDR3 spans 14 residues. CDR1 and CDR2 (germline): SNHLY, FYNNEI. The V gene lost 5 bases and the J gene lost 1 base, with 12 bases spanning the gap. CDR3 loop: CASSITGTSYEQYF. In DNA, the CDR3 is TGTGCCAGCAGTATAACAGGGACTTCCTACGAGCAGTACTTC.

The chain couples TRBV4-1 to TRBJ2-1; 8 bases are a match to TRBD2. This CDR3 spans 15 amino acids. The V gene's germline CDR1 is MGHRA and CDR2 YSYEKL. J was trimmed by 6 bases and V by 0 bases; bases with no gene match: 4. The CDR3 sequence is CASSQDGGRINEQFF. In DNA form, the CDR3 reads TGCGCCAGCAGCCAAGATGGCGGGAGGATCAATGAGCAGTTCTTC.

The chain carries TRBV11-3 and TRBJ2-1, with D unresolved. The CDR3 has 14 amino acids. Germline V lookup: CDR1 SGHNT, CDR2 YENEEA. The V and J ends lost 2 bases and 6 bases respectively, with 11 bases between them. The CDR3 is CASSLSLWGNEQFF. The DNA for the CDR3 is TGTGCCAGCAGCTTATCTCTATGGGGCAATGAGCAGTTCTTC.

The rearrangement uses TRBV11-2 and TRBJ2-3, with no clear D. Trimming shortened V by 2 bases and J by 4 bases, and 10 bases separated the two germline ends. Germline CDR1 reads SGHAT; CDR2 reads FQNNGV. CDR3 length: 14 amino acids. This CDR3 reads CASSLSLLSDTQYF. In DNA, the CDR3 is TGTGCCAGCAGCTTATCGCTGCTTTCAGATACGCAGTATTTT.

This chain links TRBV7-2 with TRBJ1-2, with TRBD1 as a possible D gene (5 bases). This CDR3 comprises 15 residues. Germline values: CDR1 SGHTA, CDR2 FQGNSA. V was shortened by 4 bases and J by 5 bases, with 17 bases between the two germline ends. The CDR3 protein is CASSSGRQSPYGYTF. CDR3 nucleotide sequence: TGTGCCAGCAGCTCCGGTAGACAGTCCCCTTATGGCTACACCTTC.

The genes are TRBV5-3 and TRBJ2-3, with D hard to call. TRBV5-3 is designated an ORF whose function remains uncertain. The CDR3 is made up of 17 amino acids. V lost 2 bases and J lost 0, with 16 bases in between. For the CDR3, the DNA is TGTGCCAGAAGCTTAAAACGACTGGGTCTAAGCACAGATACGCAGTATTTT. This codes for CARSLKRLGLSTDTQYF.

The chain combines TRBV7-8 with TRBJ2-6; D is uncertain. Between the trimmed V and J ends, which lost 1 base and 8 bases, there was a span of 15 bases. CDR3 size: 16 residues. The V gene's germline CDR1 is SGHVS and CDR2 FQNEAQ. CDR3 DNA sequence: TGTGCCAGCAGCTTAGGTGGGATGGCCGTGACCAACGTCCTGACTTTC. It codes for CASSLGGMAVTNVLTF.

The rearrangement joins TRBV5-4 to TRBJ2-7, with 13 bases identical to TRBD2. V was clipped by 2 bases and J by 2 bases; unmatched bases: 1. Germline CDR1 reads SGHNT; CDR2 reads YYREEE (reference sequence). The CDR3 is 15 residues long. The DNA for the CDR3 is TGTGCCAGCAGCTTCGGGACTAGCGGGACCTACGAGCAGTACTTC. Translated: CASSFGTSGTYEQYF.

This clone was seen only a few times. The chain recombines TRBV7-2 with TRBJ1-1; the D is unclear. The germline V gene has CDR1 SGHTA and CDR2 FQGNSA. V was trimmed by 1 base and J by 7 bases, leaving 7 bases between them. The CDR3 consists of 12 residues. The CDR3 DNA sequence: TGTGCCAGCAGCTTAGTGTCAGGTGAAGCTTTCTTT. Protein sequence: CASSLVSGEAFF.

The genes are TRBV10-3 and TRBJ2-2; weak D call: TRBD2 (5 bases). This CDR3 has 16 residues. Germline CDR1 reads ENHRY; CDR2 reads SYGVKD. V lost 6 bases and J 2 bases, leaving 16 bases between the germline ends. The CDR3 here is CAIRDWNSANTGELFF. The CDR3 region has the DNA TGTGCCATCAGGGACTGGAATTCCGCCAACACCGGGGAGCTGTTTTTT.

The CDR3 protein is CASSQRRTEQFF. In DNA form, the CDR3 reads TGTGCCAGCAGCCAAAGGAGGACGGAGCAGTTCTTC. This chain links TRBV7-6 with TRBJ2-1, with D perhaps TRBD2 (5 bases). Germline V CDR1 and CDR2: SGHVS, FNYEAQ. The CDR3 is made up of 12 amino acids. V gave up 5 bases and J gave up 10 bases, with 12 bases separating them.

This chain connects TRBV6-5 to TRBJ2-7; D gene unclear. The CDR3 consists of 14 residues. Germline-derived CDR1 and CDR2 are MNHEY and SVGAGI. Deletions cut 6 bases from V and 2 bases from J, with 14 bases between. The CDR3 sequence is CASSYRRTAYEQYF. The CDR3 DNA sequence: TGTGCCAGCAGCTACCGCAGGACCGCCTACGAGCAGTACTTC.

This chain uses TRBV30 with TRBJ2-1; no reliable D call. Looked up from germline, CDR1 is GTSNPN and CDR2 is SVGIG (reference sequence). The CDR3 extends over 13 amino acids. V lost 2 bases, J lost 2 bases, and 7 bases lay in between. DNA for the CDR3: TGTGCCTGGAGTCCTGGCCCCTACAATGAGCAGTTCTTC. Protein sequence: CAWSPGPYNEQFF. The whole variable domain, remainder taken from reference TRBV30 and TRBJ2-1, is SQTIHQWPATLVQPVGSPLSLECTVEGTSNPNLYWYRQAAGRGLQLLFYSVGIGQISSEVPQNLSASRPQDRQFILSSKKLLLSDSGFYLCAWSPGPYNEQFFGPGTRLTVL.

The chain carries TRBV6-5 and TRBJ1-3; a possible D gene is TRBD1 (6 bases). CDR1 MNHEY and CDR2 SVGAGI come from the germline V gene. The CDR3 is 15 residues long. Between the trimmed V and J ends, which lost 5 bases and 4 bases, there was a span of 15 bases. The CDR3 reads CASSPDRPGGNTIYF. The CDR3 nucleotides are TGTGCCAGCAGTCCTGACAGGCCGGGGGGAAACACCATATATTTT.

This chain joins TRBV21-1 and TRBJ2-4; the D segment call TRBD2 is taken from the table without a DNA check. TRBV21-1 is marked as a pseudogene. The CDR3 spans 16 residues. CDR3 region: CASSKEAGLAKNIQYF. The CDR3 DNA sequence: TGTGCCAGCAGCAAGGAGGCGGGTCTAGCCAAAAACATTCAGTACTTC.

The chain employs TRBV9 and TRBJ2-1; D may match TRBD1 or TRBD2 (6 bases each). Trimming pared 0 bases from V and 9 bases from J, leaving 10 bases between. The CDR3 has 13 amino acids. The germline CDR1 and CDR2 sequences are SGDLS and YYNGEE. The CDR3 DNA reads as TGTGCCAGCAGCGTAGTCGGGGGCCGTGAGCAGTTCTTC. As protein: CASSVVGGREQFF.

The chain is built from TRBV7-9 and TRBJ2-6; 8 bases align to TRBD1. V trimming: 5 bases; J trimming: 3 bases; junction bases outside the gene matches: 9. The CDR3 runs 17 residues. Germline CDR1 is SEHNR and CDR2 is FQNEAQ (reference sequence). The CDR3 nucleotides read TGTGCCAGCAGCCTTGGACAGGGTTACGGTGGGGCCAACGTCCTGACTTTC. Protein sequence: CASSLGQGYGGANVLTF.

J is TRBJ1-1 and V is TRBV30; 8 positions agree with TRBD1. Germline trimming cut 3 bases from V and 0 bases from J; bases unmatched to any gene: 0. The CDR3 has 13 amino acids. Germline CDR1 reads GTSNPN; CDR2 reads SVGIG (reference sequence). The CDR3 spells CAWRGQVNTEAFF. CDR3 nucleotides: TGTGCCTGGAGGGGACAGGTGAACACTGAAGCTTTCTTT.